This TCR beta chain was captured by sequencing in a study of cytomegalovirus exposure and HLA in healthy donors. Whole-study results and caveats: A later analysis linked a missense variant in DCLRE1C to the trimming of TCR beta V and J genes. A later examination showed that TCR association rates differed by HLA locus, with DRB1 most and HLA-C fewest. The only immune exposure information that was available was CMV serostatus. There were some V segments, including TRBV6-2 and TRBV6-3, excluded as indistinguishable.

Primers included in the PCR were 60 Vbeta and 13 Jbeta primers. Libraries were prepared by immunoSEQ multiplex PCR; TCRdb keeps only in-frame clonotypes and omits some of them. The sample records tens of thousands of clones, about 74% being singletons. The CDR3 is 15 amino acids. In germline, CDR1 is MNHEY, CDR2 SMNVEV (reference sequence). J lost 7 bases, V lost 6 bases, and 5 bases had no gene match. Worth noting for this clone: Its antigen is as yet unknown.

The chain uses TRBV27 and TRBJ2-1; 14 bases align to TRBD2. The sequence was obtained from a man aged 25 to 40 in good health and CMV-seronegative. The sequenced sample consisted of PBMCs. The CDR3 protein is CASSPGTSGSNEQFF. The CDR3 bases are TGTGCCAGCAGCCCAGGGACTAGCGGGAGTAATGAGCAGTTCTTC.